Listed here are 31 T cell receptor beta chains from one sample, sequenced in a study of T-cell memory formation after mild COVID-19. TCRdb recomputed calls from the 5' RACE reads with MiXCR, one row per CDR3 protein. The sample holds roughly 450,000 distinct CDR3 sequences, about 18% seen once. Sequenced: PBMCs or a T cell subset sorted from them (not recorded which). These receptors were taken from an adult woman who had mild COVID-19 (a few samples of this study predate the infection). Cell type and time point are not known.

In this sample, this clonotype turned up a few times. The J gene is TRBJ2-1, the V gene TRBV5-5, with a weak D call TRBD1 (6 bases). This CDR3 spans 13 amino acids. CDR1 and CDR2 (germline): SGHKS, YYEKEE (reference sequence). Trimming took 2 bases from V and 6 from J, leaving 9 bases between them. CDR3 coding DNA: TGTGCCAGCAGCTTCTCAGGGGCCAATGAGCAGTTCTTC. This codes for CASSFSGANEQFF.

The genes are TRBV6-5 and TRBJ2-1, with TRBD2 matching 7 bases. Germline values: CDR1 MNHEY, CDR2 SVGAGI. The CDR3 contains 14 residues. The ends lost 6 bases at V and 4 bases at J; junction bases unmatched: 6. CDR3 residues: CASSPAGLYNEQFF. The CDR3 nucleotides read TGTGCCAGCAGCCCAGCGGGACTATACAATGAGCAGTTCTTC.

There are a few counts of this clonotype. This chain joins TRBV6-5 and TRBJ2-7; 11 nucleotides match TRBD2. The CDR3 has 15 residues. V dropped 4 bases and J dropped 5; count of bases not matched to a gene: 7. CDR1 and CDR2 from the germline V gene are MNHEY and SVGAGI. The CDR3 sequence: CASSSWLAGGHEQYF. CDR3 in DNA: TGTGCCAGCAGTTCTTGGCTAGCGGGAGGCCACGAGCAGTACTTC.

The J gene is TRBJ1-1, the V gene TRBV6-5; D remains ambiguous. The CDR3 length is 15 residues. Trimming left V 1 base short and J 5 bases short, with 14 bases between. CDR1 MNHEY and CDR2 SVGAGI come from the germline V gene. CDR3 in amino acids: CASSYFPEGRTEAFF. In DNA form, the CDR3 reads TGTGCCAGCAGTTACTTCCCCGAGGGTCGAACTGAAGCTTTCTTT.

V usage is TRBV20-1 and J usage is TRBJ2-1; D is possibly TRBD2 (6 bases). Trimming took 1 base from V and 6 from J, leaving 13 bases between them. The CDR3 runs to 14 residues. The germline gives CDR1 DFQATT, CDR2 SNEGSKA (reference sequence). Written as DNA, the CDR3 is TGCAGTGCTAGAGGACTAGAGTCCCCCAATGAGCAGTTCTTC. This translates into CSARGLESPNEQFF.

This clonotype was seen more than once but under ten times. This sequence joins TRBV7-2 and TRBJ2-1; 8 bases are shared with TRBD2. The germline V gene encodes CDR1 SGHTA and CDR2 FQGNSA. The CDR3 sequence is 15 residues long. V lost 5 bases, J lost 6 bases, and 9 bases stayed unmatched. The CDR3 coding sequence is TGTGCCAGCAGCCCTCCCGGGACTAGAACCAATGAGCAGTTCTTC. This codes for CASSPPGTRTNEQFF.

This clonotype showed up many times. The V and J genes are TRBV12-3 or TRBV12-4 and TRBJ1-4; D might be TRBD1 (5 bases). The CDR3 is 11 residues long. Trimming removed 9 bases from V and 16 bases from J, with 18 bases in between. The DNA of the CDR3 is TGTGCCAGTGAACTCAATGCGGGACGGTTTTTT. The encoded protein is CASELNAGRFF.

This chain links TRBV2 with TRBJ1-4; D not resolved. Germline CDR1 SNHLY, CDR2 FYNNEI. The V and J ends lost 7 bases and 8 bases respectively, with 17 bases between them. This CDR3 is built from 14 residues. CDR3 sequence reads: CASKGGAGGEKLFF. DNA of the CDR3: TGTGCCAGCAAAGGAGGAGCCGGCGGGGAAAAACTGTTTTTT. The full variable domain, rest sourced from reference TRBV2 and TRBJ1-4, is EPEVTQTPSHQVTQMGQEVILRCVPISNHLYFYWYRQILGQKVEFLVSFYNNEISEKSEIFDDQFSVERPDGSNFTLKIRSTKLEDSAMYFCASKGGAGGEKLFFGSGTQLSVL.

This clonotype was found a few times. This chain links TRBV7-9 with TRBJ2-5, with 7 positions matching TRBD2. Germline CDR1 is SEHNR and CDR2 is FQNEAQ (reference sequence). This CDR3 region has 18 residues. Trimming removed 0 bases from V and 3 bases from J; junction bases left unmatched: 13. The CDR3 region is CASSLAGKSGAYKETQYF. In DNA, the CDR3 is TGTGCCAGCAGCTTAGCGGGCAAAAGCGGGGCGTACAAAGAGACCCAGTACTTC.

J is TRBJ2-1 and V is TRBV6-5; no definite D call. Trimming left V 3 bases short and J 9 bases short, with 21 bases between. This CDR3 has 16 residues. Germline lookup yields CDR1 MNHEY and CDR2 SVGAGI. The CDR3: CASSYTDRALRSEQFF. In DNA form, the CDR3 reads TGTGCCAGCAGTTATACCGACCGGGCCCTCCGAAGTGAGCAGTTCTTC.

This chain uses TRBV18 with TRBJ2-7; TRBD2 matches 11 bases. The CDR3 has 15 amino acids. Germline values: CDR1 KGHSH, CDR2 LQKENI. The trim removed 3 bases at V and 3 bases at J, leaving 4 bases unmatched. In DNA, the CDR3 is TGTGCCAGCTCACCCATAGCGGGAGGGAGCTACGAGCAGTACTTC. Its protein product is CASSPIAGGSYEQYF.

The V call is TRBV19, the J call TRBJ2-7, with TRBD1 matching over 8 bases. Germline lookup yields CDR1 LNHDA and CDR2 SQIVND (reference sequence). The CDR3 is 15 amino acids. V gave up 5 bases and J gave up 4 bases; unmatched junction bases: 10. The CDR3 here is CASSELRTGPYEQYF. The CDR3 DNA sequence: TGTGCCAGTAGTGAACTCCGGACAGGGCCATACGAGCAGTACTTC.

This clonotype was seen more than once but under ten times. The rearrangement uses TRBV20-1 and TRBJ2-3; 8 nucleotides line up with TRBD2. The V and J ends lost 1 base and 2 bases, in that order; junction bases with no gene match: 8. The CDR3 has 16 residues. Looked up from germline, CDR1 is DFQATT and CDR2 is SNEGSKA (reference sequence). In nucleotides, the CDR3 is TGCAGTGCTAGAGTGTTATATAGCGGGGTCACAGATACGCAGTATTTT. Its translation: CSARVLYSGVTDTQYF.

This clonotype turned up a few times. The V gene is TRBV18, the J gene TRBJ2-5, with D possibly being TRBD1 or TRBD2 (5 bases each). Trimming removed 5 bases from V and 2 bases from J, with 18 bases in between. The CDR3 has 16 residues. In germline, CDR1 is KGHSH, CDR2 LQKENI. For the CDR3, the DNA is TGTGCCAGCTCATCCCTCGAATGGGGGTTACAAGAGACCCAGTACTTC. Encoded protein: CASSSLEWGLQETQYF.

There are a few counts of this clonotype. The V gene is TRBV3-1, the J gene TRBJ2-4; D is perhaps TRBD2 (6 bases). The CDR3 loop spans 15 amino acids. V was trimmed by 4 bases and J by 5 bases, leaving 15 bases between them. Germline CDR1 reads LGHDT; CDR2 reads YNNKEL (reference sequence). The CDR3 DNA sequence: TGTGCCAGCAGCCCCTCGGGGGTCAGGGAAAACATTCAGTACTTC. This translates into CASSPSGVRENIQYF.

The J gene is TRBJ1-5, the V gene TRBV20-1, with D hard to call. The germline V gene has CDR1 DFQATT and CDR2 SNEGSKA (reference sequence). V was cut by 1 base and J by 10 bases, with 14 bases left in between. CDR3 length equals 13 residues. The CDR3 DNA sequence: TGCAGTGCTAGAGGTTTAGGTGGTGGCCCCCAGCATTTT. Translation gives CSARGLGGGPQHF.

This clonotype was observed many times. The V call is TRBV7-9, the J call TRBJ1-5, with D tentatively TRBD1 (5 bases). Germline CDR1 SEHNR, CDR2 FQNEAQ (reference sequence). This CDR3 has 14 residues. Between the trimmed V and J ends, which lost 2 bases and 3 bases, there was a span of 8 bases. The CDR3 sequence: CASSLIGDNQPQHF. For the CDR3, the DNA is TGTGCCAGCAGCTTAATAGGGGACAATCAGCCCCAGCATTTT.

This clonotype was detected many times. In nucleotides, the CDR3 is TGTGCCAGCAGTCTAGGGACTGGTGGCTACACCTTC. It is translated as CASSLGTGGYTF. The chain combines TRBV12-3 or TRBV12-4 with TRBJ1-2, with a weak D call TRBD1 (5 bases). This CDR3 spans 12 amino acids. Trimming left V 5 bases short and J 7 bases short, with 11 bases between.

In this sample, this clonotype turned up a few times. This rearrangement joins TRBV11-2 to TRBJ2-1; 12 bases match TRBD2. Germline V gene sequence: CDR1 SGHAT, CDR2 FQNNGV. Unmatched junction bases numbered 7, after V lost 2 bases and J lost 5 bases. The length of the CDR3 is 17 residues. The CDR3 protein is CASSLTASGRADNEQFF. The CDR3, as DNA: TGTGCCAGCAGCTTAACGGCTAGCGGGAGGGCCGACAATGAGCAGTTCTTC. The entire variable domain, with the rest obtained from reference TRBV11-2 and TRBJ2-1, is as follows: EAGVAQSPRYKIIEKRQSVAFWCNPISGHATLYWYQQILGQGPKLLIQFQNNGVVDDSQLPKDRFSAERLKGVDSTLKIQPAKLEDSAVYLCASSLTASGRADNEQFFGPGTRLTVL.

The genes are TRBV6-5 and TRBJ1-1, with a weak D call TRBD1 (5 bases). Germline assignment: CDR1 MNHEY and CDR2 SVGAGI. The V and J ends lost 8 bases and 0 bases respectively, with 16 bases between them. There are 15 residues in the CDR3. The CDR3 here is CASSSGGTMNTEAFF. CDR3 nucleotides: TGTGCCAGCTCTTCGGGGGGGACTATGAACACTGAAGCTTTCTTT.

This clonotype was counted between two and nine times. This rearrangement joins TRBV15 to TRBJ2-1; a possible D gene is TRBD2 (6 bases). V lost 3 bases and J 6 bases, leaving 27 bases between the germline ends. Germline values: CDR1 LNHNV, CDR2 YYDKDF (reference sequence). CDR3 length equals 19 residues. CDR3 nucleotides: TGTGCCACCAGCAGGTCTACCCTTTGGGGCGGGGAGGACTCCAATGAGCAGTTCTTC. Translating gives CATSRSTLWGGEDSNEQFF. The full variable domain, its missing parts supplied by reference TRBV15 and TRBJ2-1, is DAMVIQNPRYQVTQFGKPVTLSCSQTLNHNVMYWYQQKSSQAPKLLFHYYDKDFNNEADTPDNFQSRRPNTSFCFLDIRSPGLGDTAMYLCATSRSTLWGGEDSNEQFFGPGTRLTVL.

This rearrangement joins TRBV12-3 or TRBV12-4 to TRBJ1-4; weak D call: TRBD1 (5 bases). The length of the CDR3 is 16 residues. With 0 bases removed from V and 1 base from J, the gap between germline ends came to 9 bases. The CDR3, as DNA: TGTGCCAGCAGTTTAGCGAGCCAGGGAACTAATGAAAAACTGTTTTTT. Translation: CASSLASQGTNEKLFF.

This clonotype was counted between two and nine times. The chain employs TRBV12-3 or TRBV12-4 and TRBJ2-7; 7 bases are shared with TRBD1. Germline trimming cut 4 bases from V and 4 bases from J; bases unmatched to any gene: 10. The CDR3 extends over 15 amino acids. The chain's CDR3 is CASSWTGGGRYEQYF. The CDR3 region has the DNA TGTGCCAGCAGTTGGACAGGTGGGGGCCGATACGAGCAGTACTTC.

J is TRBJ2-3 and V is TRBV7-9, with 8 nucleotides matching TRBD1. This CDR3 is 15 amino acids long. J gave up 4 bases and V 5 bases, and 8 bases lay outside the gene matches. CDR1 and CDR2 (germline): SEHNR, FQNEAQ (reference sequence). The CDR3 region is CASSTRGQGADTQYF. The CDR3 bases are TGTGCCAGCAGCACCAGAGGACAGGGTGCAGATACGCAGTATTTT.

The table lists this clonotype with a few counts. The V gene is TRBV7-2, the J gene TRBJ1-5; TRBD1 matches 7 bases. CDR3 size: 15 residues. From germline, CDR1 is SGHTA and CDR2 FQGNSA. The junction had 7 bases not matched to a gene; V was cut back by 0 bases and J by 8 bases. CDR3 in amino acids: CASSLARRQGEPQHF. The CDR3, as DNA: TGTGCCAGCAGCTTAGCGCGCCGACAGGGTGAGCCCCAGCATTTT.

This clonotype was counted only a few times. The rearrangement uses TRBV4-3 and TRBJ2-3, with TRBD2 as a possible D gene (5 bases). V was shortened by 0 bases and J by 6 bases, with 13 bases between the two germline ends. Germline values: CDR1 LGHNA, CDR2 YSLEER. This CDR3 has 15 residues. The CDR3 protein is CASSQDLADTDTQYF. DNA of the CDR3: TGCGCCAGCAGCCAAGATCTAGCAGACACGGATACGCAGTATTTT.

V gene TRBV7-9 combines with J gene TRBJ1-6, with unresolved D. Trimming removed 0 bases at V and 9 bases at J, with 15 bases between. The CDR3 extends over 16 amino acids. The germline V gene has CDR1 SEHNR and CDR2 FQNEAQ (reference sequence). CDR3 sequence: CASSLAGSSLGSPLHF. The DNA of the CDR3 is TGTGCCAGCAGCTTAGCGGGGAGCAGCCTGGGTTCACCCCTCCACTTT.

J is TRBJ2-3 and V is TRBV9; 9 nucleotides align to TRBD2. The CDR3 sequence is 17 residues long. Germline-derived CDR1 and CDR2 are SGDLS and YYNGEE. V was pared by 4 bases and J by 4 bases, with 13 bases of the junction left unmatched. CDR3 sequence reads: CASSIAGGGASADTQYF. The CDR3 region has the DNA TGTGCCAGCAGCATCGCCGGCGGGGGGGCCTCCGCAGATACGCAGTATTTT.

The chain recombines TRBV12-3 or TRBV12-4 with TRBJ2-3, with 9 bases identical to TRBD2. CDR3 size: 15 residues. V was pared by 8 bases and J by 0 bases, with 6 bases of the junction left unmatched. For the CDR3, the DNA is TGTGCCAGCCACCGACTAGCGGAGAGCACAGATACGCAGTATTTT. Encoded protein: CASHRLAESTDTQYF.

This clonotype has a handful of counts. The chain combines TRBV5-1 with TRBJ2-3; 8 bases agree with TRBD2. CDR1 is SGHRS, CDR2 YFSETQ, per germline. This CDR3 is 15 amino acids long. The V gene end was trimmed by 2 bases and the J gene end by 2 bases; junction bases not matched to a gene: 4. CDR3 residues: CASSLAGAYTDTQYF. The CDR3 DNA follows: TGCGCCAGCAGCTTAGCGGGAGCGTACACAGATACGCAGTATTTT.

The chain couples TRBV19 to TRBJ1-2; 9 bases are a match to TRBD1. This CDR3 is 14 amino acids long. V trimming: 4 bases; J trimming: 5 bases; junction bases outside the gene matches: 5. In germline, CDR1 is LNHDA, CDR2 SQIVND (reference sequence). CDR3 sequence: CASSTGQGIYGYTF. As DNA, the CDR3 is TGTGCCAGTAGTACGGGACAGGGAATATATGGCTACACCTTC.